This passage covers 12 T cell receptor beta chains from one sample sequenced in a study of blood T cells in healthy people across ages. A J-beta primer mix and a sample-barcoded 5' primer were used in a second PCR of about 7 to 12 cycles. TCRdb redid the calling of the 5' RACE reads with MiXCR, one entry per CDR3 protein. The repertoire holds some 710,000 distinct CDR3 sequences, with 22% as singletons. Sequenced input: blood. These TCRs come from a man aged 65 to 85 in good health.

This chain links TRBV7-9 with TRBJ2-1; D is undetermined. Germline-derived CDR1 and CDR2 are SEHNR and FQNEAQ (reference sequence). V lost 1 base, J lost 8 bases, and 12 bases lay in between. This CDR3 comprises 14 residues. CDR3 sequence (DNA): TGTGCCAGCAGCTTAGGGACCAGTTTGTATGAGCAGTTCTTC. Protein: CASSLGTSLYEQFF.

The V call is TRBV9, the J call TRBJ2-7; 12 bases line up with TRBD2. Trimming at V came to 0 bases and at J to 12 bases, leaving 10 bases not matched to a gene. This CDR3 has 15 amino acids. Per the germline V gene, CDR1 is SGDLS and CDR2 is YYNGEE. The CDR3 bases are TGTGCCAGCAGCGTAGGTCTAGCGGGGGGGTCCCCATTGTACTTC. Amino acid sequence: CASSVGLAGGSPLYF.

This clonotype has ten or more counts. J is TRBJ2-4 and V is TRBV29-1; D perhaps matches TRBD1 (6 bases). The V end lost 2 bases, the J end lost 7 bases, and 9 bases lay between the germline ends. The V gene's germline CDR1 is SQVTM and CDR2 ANQGSEA. The CDR3 runs 12 residues. CDR3 in amino acids: CSVELGANIQYF. In nucleotides, the CDR3 is TGCAGCGTTGAATTGGGGGCGAACATTCAGTACTTC.

This clonotype was counted between two and nine times. The genes are TRBV7-2 and TRBJ2-5; D possibly corresponds to TRBD2 (6 bases). Germline V gene sequence: CDR1 SGHTA, CDR2 FQGNSA. The CDR3 covers 14 residues. Trimming pared 3 bases from V and 2 bases from J, leaving 10 bases between. In nucleotides, the CDR3 is TGTGCCAGCAGCTTGGGACTGAAACAAGAGACCCAGTACTTC. This translates into CASSLGLKQETQYF.

The rearrangement links TRBV12-3 or TRBV12-4 to TRBJ1-2, with D uncertain. This CDR3 spans 12 amino acids. V was trimmed by 3 bases and J by 5 bases, leaving 7 bases between them. CDR3 nucleotides: TGTGCCAGCAGTTTCGCCCCGTATGGCTACACCTTC. This encodes CASSFAPYGYTF.

V and J are TRBV5-1 and TRBJ2-1; D may correspond to TRBD1 or TRBD2 (7 bases each). The germline V and J ends were trimmed by 4 bases and 9 bases, with 20 bases remaining between them. The CDR3 is 15 residues long. Germline lookup yields CDR1 SGHRS and CDR2 YFSETQ. DNA for the CDR3: TGCGCCAGCAGCCCCGGACTAGGAGGGGGCGGTGAGCAGTTCTTC. Translated: CASSPGLGGGGEQFF.

This clonotype has just a few counts. This chain links TRBV29-1 with TRBJ2-7; a weak D match, TRBD2 (6 bases). Germline V CDR1 and CDR2: SQVTM, ANQGSEA. The CDR3 runs to 12 residues. With 7 bases removed from V and 5 bases from J, the gap between germline ends came to 15 bases. CDR3 DNA sequence: TGCAGCGCCCTTATGGGGGGAAACGAGCAGTACGTC. Translated, it gives CSALMGGNEQYV.

The table lists this clonotype with many counts. This sequence joins TRBV29-1 and TRBJ1-2, with 8 positions matching TRBD1. The CDR3 sequence is 13 residues long. V was clipped by 2 bases and J by 6 bases; unmatched bases: 5. The germline V gene has CDR1 SQVTM and CDR2 ANQGSEA. The chain's CDR3 is CSVEIRGRNGYTF. In nucleotides, the CDR3 is TGCAGCGTTGAAATCAGGGGGCGGAATGGCTACACCTTC.

This clonotype was seen repeatedly, ten times or more. The chain links TRBV7-2 to TRBJ2-1, with 9 bases that match TRBD2. This CDR3 contains 15 residues. The trim removed 6 bases at V and 3 bases at J, leaving 6 bases unmatched. CDR1 and CDR2 from the germline V gene are SGHTA and FQGNSA. CDR3 nucleotides: TGTGCCAGCAGGCGAAGCGGGAGGATCTACAATGAGCAGTTCTTC. The encoded protein is CASRRSGRIYNEQFF.

This clonotype has a handful of counts. The chain employs TRBV12-3 or TRBV12-4 and TRBJ1-4, with TRBD1 identical over 7 bases. There are 14 residues in the CDR3. Trimming took 4 bases from V and 4 from J; bases not matched to a gene: 3. The CDR3 bases are TGTGCCAGCAGTTCGGACAGGTTTAATGAAAAACTGTTTTTT. It encodes CASSSDRFNEKLFF.

The chain joins TRBV11-3 to TRBJ1-1, with D hard to call. Trimming cost V 2 bases and J 5 bases, with 15 bases left between them. The CDR3 loop spans 15 amino acids. Germline CDR1 SGHNT, CDR2 YENEEA. The CDR3 spells CASSLNGARRTEAFF. CDR3 bases: TGTGCCAGCAGCTTAAACGGAGCTAGGAGGACTGAAGCTTTCTTT.

Only a few counts were recorded for this clonotype. The CDR3 here is CASSNPMGSHNEQFF. DNA for the CDR3: TGTGCCAGCAGCAATCCCATGGGCAGCCACAATGAGCAGTTCTTC. V is TRBV21-1 and J is TRBJ2-1. TRBV21-1 is marked as a pseudogene. The CDR3 runs to 15 residues.